These 21 T cell receptor beta chains were sequenced from one sample in a study of T cell repertoires in cytomegalovirus infection. TCRdb used MiXCR to reprocess the reads, holding one entry per CDR3 protein. The table lists just over 450,000 distinct CDR3 sequences, about 42% of them singletons. No cognate antigen is known for these TCRs. The sequences come from cultured PBMCs, collected from culture after CMV antigen stimulation. The receptors were gathered from a human donor in good health (CMV status not recorded). Some clones in this sample may be carry-over from other donors' samples.

This chain connects TRBV4-3 to TRBJ1-4; no reliable D call. This CDR3 is built from 13 residues. The germline V and J ends were trimmed by 1 base and 7 bases, with 7 bases remaining between them. From germline, CDR1 is LGHNA and CDR2 YSLEER. In nucleotides, the CDR3 is TGCGCCAGCAGCCAAGTTGACGGTGAAAAACTGTTTTTT. As protein: CASSQVDGEKLFF.

Written as DNA, the CDR3 is TGTGCCAGCAAATATCCGGGATCCTATGGCTACACCTTC. This codes for CASKYPGSYGYTF. The genes are TRBV12-3 or TRBV12-4 and TRBJ1-2; D uncertain. Trimming pared 7 bases from V and 4 bases from J, leaving 13 bases between. The CDR3 covers 13 residues.

The chain recombines TRBV7-6 with TRBJ2-2; no firm D call. This CDR3 is built from 15 residues. Germline CDR1 is SGHVS and CDR2 is FNYEAQ. Trimming removed 0 bases from V and 6 bases from J, with 11 bases in between. The DNA for the CDR3 is TGTGCCAGCAGCTTAGCGATCGGGCTAGCCGGGGAGCTGTTTTTT. Its translation: CASSLAIGLAGELFF.

A few counts support this clonotype. The gene calls are TRBV27 and TRBJ1-6; tentatively, D is TRBD1 (5 bases). V was trimmed by 5 bases and J by 8 bases, leaving 10 bases between them. This CDR3 is 13 amino acids long. Germline loops: CDR1 MNHEY, CDR2 SMNVEV (reference sequence). The CDR3 reads CASSDSWDSPLHF. The CDR3 DNA reads as TGTGCCAGCAGTGACAGCTGGGATTCACCCCTCCACTTT.

This clonotype was counted only a few times. The chain carries TRBV7-8 and TRBJ1-4, with unresolved D. CDR1 is SGHVS and CDR2 is FQNEAQ in the germline V gene. There are 17 residues in the CDR3. V was clipped by 6 bases and J by 4 bases, with 21 bases between them. The CDR3 protein is CASRKKRGSVVNEKLFF. CDR3 nucleotide sequence: TGTGCCAGCAGAAAAAAAAGAGGGTCTGTCGTTAATGAAAAACTGTTTTTT. Filled out from reference TRBV7-8 and TRBJ1-4, the complete variable domain reads GAGVSQSPRYKVAKRGQDVALRCDPISGHVSLFWYQQALGQGPEFLTYFQNEAQLDKSGLPSDRFFAERPEGSVSTLKIQRTQQEDSAVYLCASRKKRGSVVNEKLFFGSGTQLSVL.

The chain has TRBV5-4 and TRBJ2-3; D is unresolved. Trimming took 0 bases from V and 9 from J, leaving 8 bases between them. The CDR3 is 12 amino acids. CDR1 and CDR2 (germline): SGHNT, YYREEE (reference sequence). CDR3 sequence reads: CASSLGRFTQYF. The CDR3 DNA is TGTGCCAGCAGCTTGGGGCGCTTCACGCAGTATTTT.

This clonotype was recorded a few times. The chain has TRBV12-5 and TRBJ1-5; a weak D match, TRBD1 (5 bases). The CDR3 is 16 amino acids. V lost 3 bases to trimming and J lost 4 bases, with 16 bases between them. Germline V CDR1 and CDR2: LGHNT, FRNRAP. The CDR3 DNA is TGTGCTAGTGGTTTACTCCTTAGTGGGGCGAATCAGCCCCAGCATTTT. Amino acid sequence: CASGLLLSGANQPQHF.

The chain is built from TRBV20-1 and TRBJ1-2; the match to TRBD1 covers 7 bases. The V gene end was trimmed by 2 bases and the J gene end by 1 base; junction bases not matched to a gene: 7. The CDR3 totals 15 residues. Germline CDR1 and CDR2: DFQATT and SNEGSKA (reference sequence). CDR3 sequence reads: CSARPGQEYNYGYTF. The DNA for the CDR3 is TGCAGTGCTAGACCAGGACAGGAATATAACTATGGCTACACCTTC.

As for this clonotype: An end of the junction does not agree with germline; a read error may underlie this. The V and J genes are TRBV6-5 and TRBJ2-3; D is perhaps TRBD1 or TRBD2 (6 bases each). The V gene's germline CDR1 is MNHEY and CDR2 SVGAGI. The CDR3 sequence is 12 residues long. The CDR3 DNA reads as TGTGCCAGCTCCCGCGGGGCAGGGGTCGCACATTTT. Translated, it gives CASSRGAGVAHF.

This rearrangement joins TRBV7-9 to TRBJ2-7, with a tentative D call TRBD2 (5 bases). V was trimmed by 7 bases and J by 7 bases, leaving 20 bases between them. The CDR3 totals 14 residues. Germline V gene sequence: CDR1 SEHNR, CDR2 FQNEAQ (reference sequence). For the CDR3, the DNA is TGTGCCAGCACCCCGCGGGCGGGTGCTGGAGAGCAGTACTTC. The encoded protein is CASTPRAGAGEQYF.

This clonotype was observed a few times. The chain recombines TRBV7-2 with TRBJ2-5; no clear D gene. The length of the CDR3 is 13 residues. V was cut by 2 bases and J by 4 bases, with 8 bases left in between. Germline CDR1 is SGHTA and CDR2 is FQGNSA. The DNA for the CDR3 is TGTGCCAGCAGCTTATCGGAAACAGAGACCCAGTACTTC. Encoded protein: CASSLSETETQYF.

The chain uses TRBV9 and TRBJ2-1; no reliable D call. The CDR3 has 13 residues. The germline gives CDR1 SGDLS, CDR2 YYNGEE. The V end was cut by 2 bases, the J end by 10 bases, with 13 bases between. DNA for the CDR3: TGTGCCAGCAGCGTGTGGGGTTTGGGCGAGCAGTTCTTC. This encodes CASSVWGLGEQFF.

A single count supports this clonotype. The rearrangement uses TRBV12-3 or TRBV12-4 and TRBJ2-3, with TRBD2 matching over 7 bases. The V segment lost 6 bases and the J segment 3 bases; nucleotides outside the gene matches: 9. The CDR3 consists of 15 residues. CDR3 bases: TGTGCCAGCAGCCCCAGCGGGACTCCTACAGATACGCAGTATTTT. It specifies CASSPSGTPTDTQYF.

This sequence joins TRBV25-1 and TRBJ1-2; tentatively, D is TRBD1 (6 bases). The CDR3 runs 14 residues. Trimming removed 1 base from V and 8 bases from J, with 14 bases in between. Germline V gene sequence: CDR1 MGHDK, CDR2 SYGVNS. Here the CDR3 reads CASSELGARGGYTF. CDR3 nucleotides: TGTGCCAGCAGTGAATTGGGGGCGAGGGGCGGCTACACCTTC.

V and J are TRBV18 and TRBJ1-1; TRBD1 might be the D (6 bases). V was pared by 2 bases and J by 0 bases, with 13 bases between. The germline gives CDR1 KGHSH, CDR2 LQKENI. The CDR3 contains 16 residues. CDR3 in amino acids: CASSPEQGAMNTEAFF. CDR3 bases: TGTGCCAGCTCACCAGAACAGGGCGCCATGAACACTGAAGCTTTCTTT.

This clonotype appeared a single time. The V call is TRBV30, the J call TRBJ2-5; 12 bases agree with TRBD2. The junction had 12 bases not matched to a gene; V was cut back by 3 bases and J by 4 bases. This CDR3 region has 17 residues. In germline, CDR1 is GTSNPN, CDR2 SVGIG (reference sequence). CDR3 residues: CAWSLTSGRRSAETQYF. As DNA, the CDR3 is TGTGCCTGGAGCCTCACTAGCGGGAGGAGGTCGGCAGAGACCCAGTACTTC.

This clonotype came up once. The chain uses TRBV15 and TRBJ1-2, with 8 bases aligning to TRBD1. The CDR3 has 15 amino acids. Germline V gene data show CDR1 as LNHNV and CDR2 as YYDKDF (reference sequence). Losses at the gene ends were 0 bases for V and 4 bases for J; bases not matched to a gene: 4. The DNA for the CDR3 is TGTGCCACCAGCAGAGATTTGGGACAGGTCTATGGCTACACCTTC. Its protein is CATSRDLGQVYGYTF.

The table lists this clonotype with a count of one. A read error may be the cause here, since a much bigger clone is one base away. This chain uses TRBV7-2 with TRBJ2-3, with 8 bases identical to TRBD2. CDR3 length: 15 residues. V shed 3 bases and J 2 bases; nucleotides not matched to a gene: 4. Germline values: CDR1 SGHTA, CDR2 FQGNSA. CDR3 in DNA: TGTACCAGCAGCTTGGGCGGGGGGTTCACAGATACGCAGTATTTT. It translates to CTSSLGGGFTDTQYF.

This rearrangement joins TRBV6-1 to TRBJ2-1; D might be TRBD1 or TRBD2, each matching 5 bases. CDR1 MNHNS and CDR2 SASEGT come from the germline V gene. This CDR3 spans 15 amino acids. Trimming shortened V by 9 bases and J by 4 bases, and 19 bases separated the two germline ends. CDR3 DNA: TGTGCCAGACCTAGAGGGACCGATACTTACAATGAGCAGTTCTTC. This encodes CARPRGTDTYNEQFF.

This clonotype was seen ten or more times. This rearrangement joins TRBV7-2 to TRBJ1-2; D is uncertain. The germline V gene has CDR1 SGHTA and CDR2 FQGNSA. V was pared by 6 bases and J by 2 bases, with 10 bases between. The CDR3 is 13 amino acids. CDR3 amino acids: CASSRQPNYGYTF. The CDR3 nucleotides are TGTGCCAGCAGTCGACAACCCAACTATGGCTACACCTTC. Filled out from reference TRBV7-2 and TRBJ1-2, the complete variable domain reads GAGVSQSPSNKVTEKGKDVELRCDPISGHTALYWYRQSLGQGLEFLIYFQGNSAPDKSGLPSDRFSAERTGGSVSTLTIQRTQQEDSAVYLCASSRQPNYGYTFGSGTRLTVV.

This clonotype was seen a few times. The chain has TRBV7-9 and TRBJ1-1, with TRBD1 as a possible D gene (6 bases). Trimming stripped 5 bases from V and 3 bases from J, with 19 bases between. Looked up from germline, CDR1 is SEHNR and CDR2 is FQNEAQ (reference sequence). The CDR3 length is 16 residues. The CDR3 loop is CASSDPANRGDTEAFF. The CDR3 DNA reads TGTGCCAGCAGCGACCCCGCCAATAGGGGGGACACTGAAGCTTTCTTT.